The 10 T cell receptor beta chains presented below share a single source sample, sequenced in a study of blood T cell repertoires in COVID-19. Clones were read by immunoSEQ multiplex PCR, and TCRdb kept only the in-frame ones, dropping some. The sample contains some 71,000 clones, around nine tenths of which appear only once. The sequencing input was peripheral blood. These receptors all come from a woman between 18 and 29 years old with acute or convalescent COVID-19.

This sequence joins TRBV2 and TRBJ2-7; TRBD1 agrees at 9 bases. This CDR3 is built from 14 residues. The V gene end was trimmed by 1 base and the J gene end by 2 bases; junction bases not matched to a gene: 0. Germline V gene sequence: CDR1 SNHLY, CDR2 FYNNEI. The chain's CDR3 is CASSEGTGAYEQYF. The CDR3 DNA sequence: TGTGCCAGCAGTGAAGGGACAGGGGCCTACGAGCAGTACTTC.

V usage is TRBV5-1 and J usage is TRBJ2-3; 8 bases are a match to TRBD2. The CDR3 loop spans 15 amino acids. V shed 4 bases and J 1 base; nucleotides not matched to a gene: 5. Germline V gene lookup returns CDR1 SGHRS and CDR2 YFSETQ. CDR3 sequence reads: CASSLSGAGTDTQYF. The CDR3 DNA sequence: TGCGCCAGCAGCCTTAGCGGGGCGGGCACAGATACGCAGTATTTT.

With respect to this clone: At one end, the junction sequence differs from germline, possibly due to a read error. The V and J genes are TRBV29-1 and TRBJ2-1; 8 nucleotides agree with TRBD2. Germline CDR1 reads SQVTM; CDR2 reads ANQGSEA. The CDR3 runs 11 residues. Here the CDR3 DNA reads TGCAGCGTTACCTCCGGGCGGGAGGCGATCTTC. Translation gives CSVTSGREAIF.

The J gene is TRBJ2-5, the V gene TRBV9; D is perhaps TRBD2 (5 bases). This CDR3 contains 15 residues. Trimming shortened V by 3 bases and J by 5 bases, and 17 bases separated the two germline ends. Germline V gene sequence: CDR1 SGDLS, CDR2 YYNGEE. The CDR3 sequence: CASSAEDPFGETQYF. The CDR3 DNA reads TGTGCCAGCAGCGCGGAGGATCCCTTCGGGGAGACCCAGTACTTC.

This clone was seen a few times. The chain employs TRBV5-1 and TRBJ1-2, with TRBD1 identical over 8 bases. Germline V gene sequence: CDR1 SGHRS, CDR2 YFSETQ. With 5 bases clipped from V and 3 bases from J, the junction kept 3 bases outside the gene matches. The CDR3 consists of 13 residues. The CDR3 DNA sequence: TGCGCCAGCAGTTCGGACAGGGACTATGGCTACACCTTC. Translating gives CASSSDRDYGYTF.

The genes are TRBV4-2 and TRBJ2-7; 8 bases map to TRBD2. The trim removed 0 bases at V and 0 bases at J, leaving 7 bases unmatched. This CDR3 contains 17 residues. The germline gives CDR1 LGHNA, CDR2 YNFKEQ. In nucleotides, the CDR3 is TGTGCCAGCAGCCAAGAGGGGGTTAGCGGGGTCTCCTACGAGCAGTACTTC. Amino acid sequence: CASSQEGVSGVSYEQYF.

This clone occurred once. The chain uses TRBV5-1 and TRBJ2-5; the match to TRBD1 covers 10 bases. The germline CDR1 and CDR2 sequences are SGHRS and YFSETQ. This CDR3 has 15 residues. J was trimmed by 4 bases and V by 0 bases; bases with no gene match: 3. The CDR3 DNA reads TGCGCCAGCAGCTTGGCAGGACAGGGGGGAGAGACCCAGTACTTC. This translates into CASSLAGQGGETQYF. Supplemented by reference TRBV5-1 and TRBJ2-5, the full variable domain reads KAGVTQTPRYLIKTRGQQVTLSCSPISGHRSVSWYQQTPGQGLQFLFEYFSETQRNKGNFPGRFSGRQFSNSRSEMNVSTLELGDSALYLCASSLAGQGGETQYFGPGTRLLVL.

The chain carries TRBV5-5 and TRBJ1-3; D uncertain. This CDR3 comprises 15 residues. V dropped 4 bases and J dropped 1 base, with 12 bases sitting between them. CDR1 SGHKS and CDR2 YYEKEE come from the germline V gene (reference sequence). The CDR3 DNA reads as TGTGCCAGCAGCCCGGCGGTACTATCTGGAAACACCATATATTTT. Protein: CASSPAVLSGNTIYF.

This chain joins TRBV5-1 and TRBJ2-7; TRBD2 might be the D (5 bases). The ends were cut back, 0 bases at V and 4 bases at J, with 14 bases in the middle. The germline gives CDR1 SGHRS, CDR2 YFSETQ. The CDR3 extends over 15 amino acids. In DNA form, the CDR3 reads TGCGCCAGCAGCTTGGCCCGGGGTTCAGCATACGAGCAGTACTTC. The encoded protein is CASSLARGSAYEQYF.

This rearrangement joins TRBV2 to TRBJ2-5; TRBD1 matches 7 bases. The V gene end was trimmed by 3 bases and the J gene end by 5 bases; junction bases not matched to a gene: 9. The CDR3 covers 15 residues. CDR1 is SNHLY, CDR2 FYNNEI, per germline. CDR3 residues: CASSEQGQRRETQYF. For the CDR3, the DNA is TGTGCCAGCAGTGAGCAGGGACAGCGGCGGGAGACCCAGTACTTC.